Listed below are T cell receptor beta chains from one sample, sequenced in a study of cytomegalovirus exposure and HLA in healthy donors. Produced via immunoSEQ multiplex PCR; TCRdb's table is partial and in-frame only. This table lists 150,000 to 200,000 clones. Material: PBMCs. These receptor sequences come from a woman aged 60-70 years in good health and CMV-seronegative. Both conserved end residues are part of each CDR3. The D gene is left open where the match is weak.

CDR3aa: CASGRTGGTNTGELFF
CDR3nt: TGTGCCAGCGGTAGAACAGGGGGCACGAACACCGGGGAGCTGTTTTTT
d_gene: TRBD1
j_gene: TRBJ2-2
v_gene: TRBV7-3

CDR3aa: CASSMDYYGYTF
CDR3nt: TGTGCCAGTAGTATGGACTACTATGGCTACACCTTC
d_gene: NA
j_gene: TRBJ1-2
v_gene: TRBV19

CDR3aa: CASSFPGQGFYEQYF
CDR3nt: TGTGCCAGCAGTTTCCCGGGACAGGGTTTCTACGAGCAGTACTTC
d_gene: TRBD1
j_gene: TRBJ2-7
v_gene: TRBV2

CDR3aa: CAVRVGQNSYEQYF
CDR3nt: TGTGCCGTCCGTGTGGGACAGAACTCCTACGAGCAGTACTTC
d_gene: TRBD1
j_gene: TRBJ2-7
v_gene: TRBV10-3

CDR3aa: CASSLGQGRSEAFF
CDR3nt: TGTGCCAGCAGCTTGGGACAGGGGAGGTCTGAAGCTTTCTTT
d_gene: TRBD1
j_gene: TRBJ1-1
v_gene: TRBV7-3

CDR3aa: CASSSRLAGMNEQFF
CDR3nt: TGTGCCAGCAGCTCCCGACTAGCGGGTATGAATGAGCAGTTCTTC
d_gene: NA
j_gene: TRBJ2-1
v_gene: TRBV21-1

CDR3aa: CASSQEVYRLDTEAFF
CDR3nt: TGCGCCAGCAGCCAAGAGGTCTACAGGTTGGACACTGAAGCTTTCTTT
d_gene: NA
j_gene: TRBJ1-1
v_gene: TRBV4-1

CDR3aa: CASSYSSRSGNTIYF
CDR3nt: TGTGCCAGCAGTTACTCGAGCCGCTCTGGAAACACCATATATTTT
d_gene: NA
j_gene: TRBJ1-3
v_gene: TRBV6-5

CDR3aa: CASSLTLAGDTGELFF
CDR3nt: TGTGCCAGTAGCCTAACCTTAGCGGGAGACACCGGGGAGCTGTTTTTT
d_gene: TRBD2
j_gene: TRBJ2-2
v_gene: TRBV19

CDR3aa: CASSYSTPPPRETQYF
CDR3nt: TGTGCCAGCAGTTACTCAACTCCCCCGCCCCGGGAGACCCAGTACTTC
d_gene: NA
j_gene: TRBJ2-5
v_gene: TRBV6-6

CDR3aa: CASSLGGTGRVPQHF
CDR3nt: TGTGCCAGCAGCTTAGGGGGGACAGGGCGGGTTCCCCAGCATTTT
d_gene: TRBD1
j_gene: TRBJ1-5
v_gene: TRBV7-9

CDR3aa: CASSLGQGISPLHF
CDR3nt: TGCGCCAGCAGCTTGGGACAGGGAATCTCACCCCTCCACTTT
d_gene: TRBD1
j_gene: TRBJ1-6
v_gene: TRBV5-1

CDR3aa: CASSRDYEQYF
CDR3nt: TGCGCCAGCAGCCGCGACTACGAGCAGTACTTC
d_gene: NA
j_gene: TRBJ2-7
v_gene: TRBV10-2

CDR3aa: CASTTGGRGDQPQHF
CDR3nt: TGTGCCAGCACCACCGGAGGGAGGGGGGATCAGCCCCAGCATTTT
d_gene: NA
j_gene: TRBJ1-5
v_gene: TRBV7-9

CDR3aa: CASSAAPWNTIYF
CDR3nt: TGTGCCAGCAGCGCGGCCCCTTGGAACACCATATATTTT
d_gene: NA
j_gene: TRBJ1-3
v_gene: TRBV5-6

CDR3aa: CASSLETGLRTEAFF
CDR3nt: TGTGCCAGCAGCTTGGAGACAGGGTTAAGGACTGAAGCTTTCTTT
d_gene: TRBD1
j_gene: TRBJ1-1
v_gene: TRBV5-5

CDR3aa: CASSELGRTNTGELFF
CDR3nt: TGCGCCAGCAGTGAGTTAGGGAGGACGAACACCGGGGAGCTGTTTTTT
d_gene: NA
j_gene: TRBJ2-2
v_gene: TRBV10-1

CDR3aa: CASSHDRGGNTIYF
CDR3nt: TGTGCCAGCAGCCATGACAGGGGAGGAAACACCATATATTTT
d_gene: TRBD1
j_gene: TRBJ1-3
v_gene: TRBV7-9

CDR3aa: CASSQEVRGLNTEAFF
CDR3nt: TGTGCCAGCAGCCAAGAGGTCAGGGGTTTGAACACTGAAGCTTTCTTT
d_gene: NA
j_gene: TRBJ1-1
v_gene: TRBV4-2

CDR3aa: CASSSGTDTQYF
CDR3nt: TGTGCCAGCAGCTCCGGGACAGATACGCAGTATTTT
d_gene: NA
j_gene: TRBJ2-3
v_gene: TRBV7-2

CDR3aa: CASSYGRGHNSPLHF
CDR3nt: TGTGCCAGCAGTTACGGGAGAGGGCATAATTCACCCCTCCACTTT
d_gene: NA
j_gene: TRBJ1-6
v_gene: TRBV6-6

CDR3aa: CASRRDTKNTEAFF
CDR3nt: TGTGCCAGCAGGAGGGACACTAAGAACACTGAAGCTTTCTTT
d_gene: NA
j_gene: TRBJ1-1
v_gene: TRBV5-4

CDR3aa: CASSGTSKGNIQYF
CDR3nt: TGTGCCAGCAGTGGAACTAGTAAGGGAAACATTCAGTACTTC
d_gene: NA
j_gene: TRBJ2-4
v_gene: TRBV6-5

CDR3aa: CASSHDRVAYEQYF
CDR3nt: TGTGCCAGCAGCCACGACAGGGTAGCCTACGAGCAGTACTTC
d_gene: TRBD1
j_gene: TRBJ2-7
v_gene: TRBV11-2

CDR3aa: CASSVGLAGAGTDTQYF
CDR3nt: TGTGCCAGCAGCGTAGGACTAGCGGGAGCCGGCACAGATACGCAGTATTTT
d_gene: TRBD2
j_gene: TRBJ2-3
v_gene: TRBV9

CDR3aa: CASSPESVAGGADTQYF
CDR3nt: TGTGCCAGCAGCCCGGAATCAGTGGCGGGAGGGGCAGATACGCAGTATTTT
d_gene: TRBD2
j_gene: TRBJ2-3
v_gene: TRBV9

CDR3aa: CASKQTAYTGGSGANVLTF
CDR3nt: TGTGCCAGCAAACAAACAGCTTATACAGGGGGCTCTGGGGCCAACGTCCTGACTTTC
d_gene: TRBD1
j_gene: TRBJ2-6
v_gene: TRBV11-2

CDR3aa: CASSQDPRDRGNGYTF
CDR3nt: TGCGCCAGCAGCCAAGACCCGAGGGACAGGGGAAATGGCTACACCTTC
d_gene: TRBD1
j_gene: TRBJ1-2
v_gene: TRBV4-3

CDR3aa: CASSLFLGAHEQYF
CDR3nt: TGTGCCAGCAGCTTATTCCTCGGTGCCCACGAGCAGTACTTC
d_gene: NA
j_gene: TRBJ2-7
v_gene: TRBV7-2

CDR3aa: CASSLGGGYEQYF
CDR3nt: TGTGCCAGCAGCTTGGGCGGAGGCTACGAGCAGTACTTC
d_gene: NA
j_gene: TRBJ2-7
v_gene: TRBV5-6

CDR3aa: CASRLTGVQETQYF
CDR3nt: TGCGCCAGCCGCCTTACAGGGGTTCAAGAGACCCAGTACTTC
d_gene: TRBD1
j_gene: TRBJ2-5
v_gene: TRBV5-1

CDR3aa: CASSDWTGGAEDTQYF
CDR3nt: TGTGCCAGCAGTGACTGGACAGGGGGCGCCGAAGATACGCAGTATTTT
d_gene: TRBD1
j_gene: TRBJ2-3
v_gene: TRBV2

CDR3aa: CASSYRAGGPYEQYF
CDR3nt: TGTGCCAGCAGTTACAGGGCAGGGGGGCCCTACGAGCAGTACTTC
d_gene: NA
j_gene: TRBJ2-7
v_gene: TRBV6-5

CDR3aa: CASSPGGGGEQFF
CDR3nt: TGTGCCAGCAGCCCGGGTGGGGGAGGTGAGCAGTTCTTC
d_gene: NA
j_gene: TRBJ2-1
v_gene: TRBV14